The 28 T cell receptor beta chains listed next were all sequenced from one sample in a study of blood T cell repertoires in COVID-19 (dated by TCRdb to about 2020). Receptor amplification or capture employed the immunoSEQ multiplex PCR assay. TCRdb holds this immuneACCESS table with in-frame rearrangements only. Some clones are missing; in checked studies, unresolved V genes explain under half, and the rest has no known cause. Recorded for this sample are under 450,000 clones; 89% of them occurred a single time. The ten largest clones capture roughly 1.5% of the sample. Sequencing was performed on peripheral blood. The receptor source for this set is a woman aged 35 to 49 with COVID-19, enrolled during active disease.

V is TRBV6-5 and J is TRBJ1-2; TRBD1 matches 8 bases. Unmatched junction bases numbered 9, after V lost 7 bases and J lost 8 bases. From germline, CDR1 is MNHEY and CDR2 SVGAGI. The CDR3 length is 13 residues. CDR3 DNA sequence: TGTGCCAGCACCAGGACAGGGACCAGCGGCTACACCTTC. Translating it yields CASTRTGTSGYTF.

V usage is TRBV4-3 and J usage is TRBJ2-1; 8 bases are a match to TRBD2. V lost 0 bases to trimming and J lost 3 bases; unmatched junction nucleotides: 7. This CDR3 region has 17 residues. Germline V lookup: CDR1 LGHNA, CDR2 YSLEER. DNA for the CDR3: TGCGCCAGCAGCCAAGATCTGGGACTAGGGGTCTACAATGAGCAGTTCTTC. Translating it yields CASSQDLGLGVYNEQFF.

The chain joins TRBV6-2 or TRBV6-3 to TRBJ2-3; 9 bases are shared with TRBD1. Per germline, CDR1 MNHEY and CDR2 SVGEGT. The trim removed 6 bases at V and 5 bases at J, leaving 6 bases unmatched. CDR3 length: 14 residues. The CDR3 DNA sequence: TGTGCCAGCAGCCCGGACAGGGGAGGAGATACGCAGTATTTT. As protein: CASSPDRGGDTQYF.

The V gene is TRBV28, the J gene TRBJ1-1; D call uncertain. Trimming shortened V by 3 bases and J by 6 bases, and 17 bases separated the two germline ends. Germline-derived CDR1 and CDR2 are MDHEN and SYDVKM. The CDR3 runs 15 residues. In nucleotides, the CDR3 is TGTGCCAGCAGTTTTAGCCGCGGCATCGTAGCTGAAGCTTTCTTT. Protein sequence: CASSFSRGIVAEAFF.

The chain is built from TRBV9 and TRBJ1-2; D is uncertain. The germline CDR1 and CDR2 sequences are SGDLS and YYNGEE. The CDR3 has 12 amino acids. The V end lost 3 bases, the J end lost 6 bases, and 9 bases lay between the germline ends. Here the CDR3 reads CASSALGHGYTF. The CDR3 DNA follows: TGTGCCAGCAGCGCACTGGGCCATGGCTACACCTTC.

The gene calls are TRBV30 and TRBJ1-1, with D unresolved. The V gene's germline CDR1 is GTSNPN and CDR2 SVGIG (reference sequence). Deletions cut 0 bases from V and 4 bases from J, with 9 bases between. CDR3 length equals 13 residues. The CDR3 loop is CAWSVGSGTEAFF. Written as DNA, the CDR3 is TGTGCCTGGAGTGTTGGGTCGGGCACTGAAGCTTTCTTT.

The chain has TRBV4-1 and TRBJ2-6; D is perhaps TRBD1 (6 bases). Trimming took 0 bases from V and 0 from J, leaving 18 bases between them. CDR1 and CDR2 (germline): MGHRA, YSYEKL. This CDR3 contains 20 residues. The CDR3 protein is CASSQDSEDSPSSGANVLTF. CDR3 coding DNA: TGCGCCAGCAGCCAAGATAGCGAGGACAGTCCCAGCTCTGGGGCCAACGTCCTGACTTTC.

The rearrangement links TRBV9 to TRBJ2-1, with D possibly being TRBD2 (5 bases). Trimming cost V 0 bases and J 0 bases, with 10 bases left between them. The CDR3 contains 16 residues. Germline assignment: CDR1 SGDLS and CDR2 YYNGEE. The CDR3 loop reads CASSVVGESSYNEQFF. The DNA for the CDR3 is TGTGCCAGCAGCGTAGTCGGGGAAAGCTCCTACAATGAGCAGTTCTTC.

V is TRBV19 and J is TRBJ1-2; D is possibly TRBD1 (6 bases). The V gene's germline CDR1 is LNHDA and CDR2 SQIVND (reference sequence). V was cut by 9 bases and J by 4 bases, with 12 bases left in between. The CDR3 covers 12 residues. CDR3 DNA sequence: TGTGCCAGCAAAAAAGGGGGCTATGGCTACACCTTC. As protein: CASKKGGYGYTF.

V gene TRBV7-9 combines with J gene TRBJ2-6; D call uncertain. Germline V gene data show CDR1 as SEHNR and CDR2 as FQNEAQ (reference sequence). The CDR3 consists of 19 residues. Deletions cut 2 bases from V and 2 bases from J, with 19 bases between. CDR3 residues: CASSLPEDSFVTGANVLTF. The CDR3, as DNA: TGTGCCAGCAGCTTACCAGAAGACTCCTTCGTGACTGGGGCCAACGTCCTGACTTTC.

Turning to this clone: Other DNA sequences in the same sample also yield this CDR3. The rearrangement joins TRBV4-3 to TRBJ1-6, with D possibly TRBD1 on 5 matching bases. This CDR3 comprises 14 residues. Germline values: CDR1 LGHNA, CDR2 YSLEER. V lost 0 bases to trimming and J lost 10 bases, with 10 bases between them. This CDR3 reads CASSQDRVGSPLHF. CDR3 sequence (DNA): TGCGCCAGCAGCCAAGACAGGGTAGGCTCACCCCTCCACTTT.

The chain carries TRBV4-3 and TRBJ2-7; the D gene is possibly TRBD2 (5 bases). CDR1 and CDR2 (germline): LGHNA, YSLEER. There are 12 residues in the CDR3. The V end lost 4 bases, the J end lost 6 bases, and 10 bases lay between the germline ends. The CDR3 region has the DNA TGCGCCAGCAGCCTACTAGGGCGCGAGCAGTACTTC. Translating it yields CASSLLGREQYF.

V is TRBV25-1 and J is TRBJ1-2, with TRBD1 as a possible D gene (6 bases). The CDR3 runs to 13 residues. The germline V and J ends were trimmed by 5 bases and 4 bases, with 11 bases remaining between them. From germline, CDR1 is MGHDK and CDR2 SYGVNS. As DNA, the CDR3 is TGTGCCAGCAGTCAGGGGTCTGTCTATGGCTACACCTTC. This encodes CASSQGSVYGYTF.

The chain links TRBV7-6 to TRBJ2-3; tentatively, D is TRBD1 (5 bases). The CDR3 loop spans 16 amino acids. Germline values: CDR1 SGHVS, CDR2 FNYEAQ. The V gene lost 1 base and the J gene lost 0 bases, with 11 bases spanning the gap. CDR3 loop: CASSLVVRTSTDTQYF. The CDR3 DNA reads TGTGCCAGCAGCTTAGTCGTCAGGACAAGCACAGATACGCAGTATTTT. Based on the CDR3 plus reference TRBV7-6 and TRBJ2-3, the full variable domain is GAGVSQSPRYKVTKRGQDVALRCDPISGHVSLYWYRQALGQGPEFLTYFNYEAQQDKSGLPNDRFSAERPEGSISTLTIQRTEQRDSAMYRCASSLVVRTSTDTQYFGPGTRLTVL.

Concerning this clone itself: The same CDR3 also results from other DNA sequences found in this sample. The chain joins TRBV12-3 or TRBV12-4 to TRBJ1-2, with 8 bases that match TRBD1. The junction had 5 bases not matched to a gene; V was cut back by 3 bases and J by 8 bases. The CDR3 contains 13 residues. In DNA form, the CDR3 reads TGTGCCAGCAGTTTCGGACAGGGTGGGGGCTACACCTTC. Protein product: CASSFGQGGGYTF.

This clone has just one count. The V and J genes are TRBV25-1 and TRBJ2-3; 8 bases map to TRBD1. The CDR3 is 15 amino acids. Germline values: CDR1 MGHDK, CDR2 SYGVNS. With V trimmed by 4 bases and J by 6 bases, 9 bases remained unmatched. The DNA for the CDR3 is TGTGCCAGCAGTGTGGCAGGGGGCTTTGGCGATACGCAGTATTTT. Residues: CASSVAGGFGDTQYF. The full variable domain, rest sourced from reference TRBV25-1 and TRBJ2-3, is EADIYQTPRYLVIGTGKKITLECSQTMGHDKMYWYQQDPGMELHLIHYSYGVNSTEKGDLSSESTVSRIRTEHFPLTLESARPSHTSQYLCASSVAGGFGDTQYFGPGTRLTVL.

The chain combines TRBV23-1 with TRBJ1-5; the D gene is possibly TRBD1 (6 bases). TRBV23-1 is flagged as an ORF with uncertain function. This CDR3 is built from 18 residues. V was cut by 3 bases and J by 9 bases, with 27 bases left in between. The CDR3: CASSHNPGVKIRIRPQHF. The CDR3 DNA reads TGCGCCAGCAGTCACAACCCAGGGGTGAAGATTAGGATAAGGCCCCAGCATTTT.

The chain uses TRBV6-5 and TRBJ1-1, with D perhaps matching TRBD1 (6 bases). Looked up from germline, CDR1 is MNHEY and CDR2 is SVGAGI. This CDR3 is built from 14 residues. Trimming took off 5 bases at V and 0 bases at J, with 10 bases between the two ends. In DNA, the CDR3 is TGTGCCAGCAGTCGTACAGGGATGAACACTGAAGCTTTCTTT. It encodes CASSRTGMNTEAFF.

The chain uses TRBV18 and TRBJ1-2; 10 nucleotides agree with TRBD1. Germline CDR1 reads KGHSH; CDR2 reads LQKENI. The CDR3 length is 16 residues. The V segment lost 6 bases and the J segment 3 bases; nucleotides outside the gene matches: 10. CDR3 sequence: CASSQDRDRGYYGYTF. In DNA, the CDR3 is TGTGCCAGCTCGCAGGACCGGGACAGGGGATACTATGGCTACACCTTC. Variable domain in full (rest from reference TRBV18 and TRBJ1-2): NAGVMQNPRHLVRRRGQEARLRCSPMKGHSHVYWYRQLPEEGLKFMVYLQKENIIDESGMPKERFSAEFPKEGPSILRIQQVVRGDSAAYFCASSQDRDRGYYGYTFGSGTRLTVV.

As for this clone: Within the sample, other DNA sequences also encode this same CDR3. As DNA, the CDR3 is TGTGCCAGCAGTGAACAGGGAGGAAACACCATATATTTT. Translation gives CASSEQGGNTIYF. The chain recombines TRBV2 with TRBJ1-3; TRBD1 is a possible D gene (5 bases). Looked up from germline, CDR1 is SNHLY and CDR2 is FYNNEI. V lost 2 bases to trimming and J lost 4 bases, with 6 bases between them. The CDR3 is made up of 13 amino acids.

The J gene is TRBJ2-2, the V gene TRBV5-1; 8 nucleotides line up with TRBD1. The V gene end was trimmed by 2 bases and the J gene end by 4 bases; junction bases not matched to a gene: 4. The V gene's germline CDR1 is SGHRS and CDR2 YFSETQ. The CDR3 runs 15 residues. In nucleotides, the CDR3 is TGCGCCAGCAGCTTACAGGGGGGAGCCACCGGGGAGCTGTTTTTT. Its protein product is CASSLQGGATGELFF. The whole variable domain, filled in from reference TRBV5-1 and TRBJ2-2, reads KAGVTQTPRYLIKTRGQQVTLSCSPISGHRSVSWYQQTPGQGLQFLFEYFSETQRNKGNFPGRFSGRQFSNSRSEMNVSTLELGDSALYLCASSLQGGATGELFFGEGSRLTVL.

This chain connects TRBV28 to TRBJ1-4; TRBD1 matches at 7 bases. The CDR3 totals 16 residues. V shed 5 bases, J shed 8 bases, and the junction held 14 bases outside the gene matches. Per germline, CDR1 MDHEN and CDR2 SYDVKM. CDR3: CASSLMRQGREEKLFF. The CDR3 coding sequence is TGTGCCAGCAGTCTGATGCGACAGGGACGCGAGGAAAAACTGTTTTTT.

This sequence joins TRBV30 and TRBJ1-5; 9 positions match TRBD1. Trimming cost V 4 bases and J 4 bases; bases outside gene matches: 8. The CDR3 loop spans 15 amino acids. Per the germline V gene, CDR1 is GTSNPN and CDR2 is SVGIG (reference sequence). CDR3 DNA: TGTGCCTGGAAGGAGGGGACAGGGACGAATCAGCCCCAGCATTTT. It specifies CAWKEGTGTNQPQHF.

V is TRBV14 and J is TRBJ1-4; possible D gene TRBD1, 5 bases. The length of the CDR3 is 15 residues. Trimming cost V 4 bases and J 5 bases, with 14 bases left between them. Germline V gene lookup returns CDR1 SGHDN and CDR2 FVKESK. CDR3 DNA: TGTGCCAGCAGCCGAAGGCCGGGGGGGAATGAAAAACTGTTTTTT. This codes for CASSRRPGGNEKLFF.

V is TRBV5-1 and J is TRBJ1-1; TRBD1 aligns across 8 bases. Germline V gene data show CDR1 as SGHRS and CDR2 as YFSETQ. The CDR3 length is 17 residues. Trimming at V came to 0 bases and at J to 0 bases, leaving 7 bases not matched to a gene. Written as DNA, the CDR3 is TGCGCCAGCAGCTTGGCCGGGACAGGTTTCTTGAACACTGAAGCTTTCTTT. Translated, it gives CASSLAGTGFLNTEAFF.

Only one count was recorded for this clone. CDR3 amino acids: CASSLGQATSYNSPLHF. The CDR3 nucleotides are TGCGCCAGCAGCTTGGGGCAGGCGACCTCCTATAATTCACCCCTCCACTTT. J is TRBJ1-6 and V is TRBV5-1; D uncertain. CDR1 SGHRS and CDR2 YFSETQ come from the germline V gene. The length of the CDR3 is 17 residues. V was clipped by 0 bases and J by 0 bases, with 10 bases between them.

The chain combines TRBV14 with TRBJ1-2; no clear D gene. Trimming left V 1 base short and J 5 bases short, with 8 bases between. CDR1 and CDR2 from the germline V gene are SGHDN and FVKESK. This CDR3 has 13 amino acids. CDR3 amino acids: CASSQGREYGYTF. The CDR3 DNA reads TGTGCCAGCAGCCAAGGCCGGGAGTATGGCTACACCTTC.

This chain links TRBV15 with TRBJ1-2; 7 positions match TRBD1. V trimming: 9 bases; J trimming: 2 bases; junction bases outside the gene matches: 9. Germline CDR1 reads LNHNV; CDR2 reads YYDKDF (reference sequence). The CDR3 length is 14 residues. CDR3 sequence: CATSLQQGNYGYTF. The CDR3 DNA is TGTGCCACTTCCCTCCAACAGGGGAACTATGGCTACACCTTC.